Presented here are 22 T cell receptor beta chains from one specimen sequenced in a study of technical replicates of blood from a handful of donors. The protocol was immunoSEQ multiplex PCR, while the TCRdb copy is restricted to in-frame clones and leaves out a portion. Of almost 70,000 clones in the sample, 92% were seen once. Sequencing input: T cells isolated from PBMCs. Receptors were obtained from a human donor in good health.

The chain links TRBV30 to TRBJ1-1, with TRBD1 matching over 9 bases. Germline V gene data show CDR1 as GTSNPN and CDR2 as SVGIG (reference sequence). The CDR3 totals 14 residues. V lost 5 bases and J lost 0; bases outside the gene matches: 4. The CDR3: CAWDRDRVNTEAFF. In DNA, the CDR3 is TGTGCCTGGGACCGGGACAGGGTGAACACTGAAGCTTTCTTT.

The gene calls are TRBV5-6 and TRBJ1-2, with no clear D. Trimming stripped 0 bases from V and 3 bases from J, with 6 bases between. The germline gives CDR1 SGHDT, CDR2 YYEEEE. CDR3 size: 13 residues. The CDR3 DNA is TGTGCCAGCAGCTTGGTCGCGGACTATGGCTACACCTTC. Protein: CASSLVADYGYTF.

This clone was observed a single time. This rearrangement joins TRBV7-8 to TRBJ1-4; D remains unclear. V lost 0 bases and J 10 bases, leaving 12 bases between the germline ends. CDR3 length: 14 amino acids. The germline V gene encodes CDR1 SGHVS and CDR2 FQNEAQ. In nucleotides, the CDR3 is TGTGCCAGCAGCTTAGCGGAGCTAGGAGGAAAACTGTTTTTT. Protein sequence: CASSLAELGGKLFF. Variable domain in full (rest from reference TRBV7-8 and TRBJ1-4): GAGVSQSPRYKVAKRGQDVALRCDPISGHVSLFWYQQALGQGPEFLTYFQNEAQLDKSGLPSDRFFAERPEGSVSTLKIQRTQQEDSAVYLCASSLAELGGKLFFGSGTQLSVL.

V and J are TRBV2 and TRBJ2-2; 9 bases agree with TRBD1. From germline, CDR1 is SNHLY and CDR2 FYNNEI. This CDR3 comprises 17 residues. The junction had 9 bases not matched to a gene; V was cut back by 0 bases and J by 7 bases. The DNA for the CDR3 is TGTGCCAGCAGTGAAGCGCCCCCGGGACAGGGAGTCGGGGAGCTGTTTTTT. Protein product: CASSEAPPGQGVGELFF.

The genes are TRBV28 and TRBJ2-7; no firm D call. Germline V lookup: CDR1 MDHEN, CDR2 SYDVKM. The CDR3 sequence is 14 residues long. V lost 3 bases to trimming and J lost 0 bases, with 9 bases between them. CDR3 region: CASSFLSSSYEQYF. DNA of the CDR3: TGTGCCAGCAGTTTTCTATCGAGCTCCTACGAGCAGTACTTC.

The chain employs TRBV30 and TRBJ1-2; D is unresolved. The length of the CDR3 is 13 residues. Trimming took 2 bases from V and 4 from J, leaving 11 bases between them. CDR1 and CDR2 (germline): GTSNPN, SVGIG (reference sequence). CDR3 loop: CAWSIFGGYGYTF. Written as DNA, the CDR3 is TGTGCCTGGAGTATTTTCGGAGGCTATGGCTACACCTTC.

V usage is TRBV28 and J usage is TRBJ2-3; D possibly corresponds to TRBD2 (5 bases). Trimming stripped 6 bases from V and 1 base from J, with 8 bases between. Germline CDR1 and CDR2: MDHEN and SYDVKM. There are 13 residues in the CDR3. The CDR3 protein is CASRSSGTDTQYF. DNA for the CDR3: TGTGCCAGCAGAAGTAGCGGCACAGATACGCAGTATTTT. The whole variable domain, remainder taken from reference TRBV28 and TRBJ2-3, is DVKVTQSSRYLVKRTGEKVFLECVQDMDHENMFWYRQDPGLGLRLIYFSYDVKMKEKGDIPEGYSVSREKKERFSLILESASTNQTSMYLCASRSSGTDTQYFGPGTRLTVL.

V is TRBV16 and J is TRBJ2-2, with 12 bases fitting TRBD1. CDR3 size: 16 residues. CDR1 KGHSY and CDR2 FQNENV come from the germline V gene. J was trimmed by 7 bases and V by 6 bases; bases with no gene match: 9. CDR3 DNA sequence: TGTGCCAGCAGTACCCCTGGGACAGGGGGCTACGGGGAGCTGTTTTTT. This sequence encodes CASSTPGTGGYGELFF.

This clone came up once. This rearrangement joins TRBV5-6 to TRBJ1-1; D is unclear. Trimming took 5 bases from V and 8 from J, leaving 16 bases between them. The germline V gene has CDR1 SGHDT and CDR2 YYEEEE. The CDR3 length is 13 residues. The CDR3 bases are TGTGCCAGCAGAATGGCCGGATCGAGGGAAGCTTTCTTT. It is translated as CASRMAGSREAFF.

The V gene is TRBV7-2, the J gene TRBJ2-2, with D unclear. Germline values: CDR1 SGHTA, CDR2 FQGNSA. The V end lost 1 base, the J end lost 7 bases, and 13 bases lay between the germline ends. This CDR3 is built from 15 residues. This chain's CDR3 is CASSLVRAASGELFF. CDR3 DNA: TGTGCCAGCAGCTTAGTTAGAGCTGCAAGCGGGGAGCTGTTTTTT.

The CDR3 spells CASSESTQQSGTDTQYF. The CDR3 DNA follows: TGCGCCAGCAGTGAGTCGACTCAACAAAGTGGCACAGATACGCAGTATTTT. The rearrangement uses TRBV10-1 and TRBJ2-3; no clear D gene. V lost 0 bases, J lost 1 base, and 14 bases lay in between. Germline values: CDR1 WNHNN, CDR2 SYGVQD (reference sequence). This CDR3 has 17 amino acids.

The chain combines TRBV19 with TRBJ2-5; D might be TRBD1 (6 bases). Germline CDR1 reads LNHDA; CDR2 reads SQIVND (reference sequence). The V and J ends lost 3 bases and 2 bases respectively, with 10 bases between them. The CDR3 consists of 14 residues. The CDR3 region is CASSMGAKQETQYF. In DNA, the CDR3 is TGTGCCAGTAGTATGGGGGCAAAGCAAGAGACCCAGTACTTC.

The chain recombines TRBV28 with TRBJ2-1; 8 bases match TRBD2. From germline, CDR1 is MDHEN and CDR2 SYDVKM. V lost 6 bases to trimming and J lost 7 bases; unmatched junction nucleotides: 8. The CDR3 runs to 14 residues. The CDR3 bases are TGTGCCAGCAGCCCGGAGCGGGAGATAAATGAGCAGTTCTTC. This gives the protein CASSPEREINEQFF.

This chain uses TRBV29-1 with TRBJ2-5; maybe TRBD2 (6 bases). CDR1 and CDR2 (germline): SQVTM, ANQGSEA. The V gene lost 0 bases and the J gene lost 4 bases, with 24 bases spanning the gap. The CDR3 sequence is 18 residues long. The CDR3 DNA reads as TGCAGCGTTGAAGAATTTCTAGCGCACGATAATTACGGAGAGACCCAGTACTTC. Amino acids: CSVEEFLAHDNYGETQYF.

The rearrangement joins TRBV11-2 to TRBJ1-2; a weak D match, TRBD1 (6 bases). Trimming removed 1 base from V and 3 bases from J, with 12 bases in between. Per germline, CDR1 SGHAT and CDR2 FQNNGV. There are 15 residues in the CDR3. The CDR3 coding sequence is TGTGCCAGCAGCTTAGGGGCGGGGGCGGACTATGGCTACACCTTC. It yields the protein CASSLGAGADYGYTF.

The chain employs TRBV7-2 and TRBJ2-1; possible D gene TRBD2, 6 bases. Trimming shortened V by 0 bases and J by 4 bases, and 13 bases separated the two germline ends. The CDR3 totals 16 residues. Germline V gene sequence: CDR1 SGHTA, CDR2 FQGNSA. The CDR3 nucleotides read TGTGCCAGCAGCTTAGCTAGCGGCCTAAAATACAATGAGCAGTTCTTC. It specifies CASSLASGLKYNEQFF.

This rearrangement joins TRBV7-2 to TRBJ2-3; 8 bases are shared with TRBD2. Trimming took 2 bases from V and 2 from J; bases not matched to a gene: 3. From germline, CDR1 is SGHTA and CDR2 FQGNSA. The CDR3 covers 15 residues. The CDR3 sequence is CASSLNGRATDTQYF. The DNA of the CDR3 is TGTGCCAGCAGCTTAAACGGGAGGGCCACAGATACGCAGTATTTT.

V usage is TRBV5-4 and J usage is TRBJ2-2; D is possibly TRBD2 (6 bases). The V and J ends lost 2 bases and 5 bases respectively, with 13 bases between them. Germline V gene lookup returns CDR1 SGHNT and CDR2 YYREEE (reference sequence). This CDR3 region has 15 residues. CDR3 sequence (DNA): TGTGCCAGCAGCTTAGTCGGGGGTAGAACCGGGGAGCTGTTTTTT. Amino acids: CASSLVGGRTGELFF.

The CDR3 nucleotides are TGTGCCAGCAGTTTAACCGGACTAGCGGGACCTTACAATGAGCAGTTCTTC. It is translated as CASSLTGLAGPYNEQFF. The chain combines TRBV27 with TRBJ2-1; 12 bases are a match to TRBD2. This CDR3 comprises 17 residues. V lost 2 bases and J lost 4; bases outside the gene matches: 6. Germline lookup yields CDR1 MNHEY and CDR2 SMNVEV (reference sequence).

The chain carries TRBV30 and TRBJ2-5, with D maybe TRBD1 (5 bases). CDR3 size: 13 residues. V was clipped by 7 bases and J by 10 bases, with 22 bases between them. Germline lookup yields CDR1 GTSNPN and CDR2 SVGIG (reference sequence). The chain's CDR3 is CALNQGQRAGQYF. The CDR3 DNA reads TGTGCCTTGAACCAGGGCCAGAGAGCTGGCCAGTACTTC.

This clone was picked up a small number of times. The chain employs TRBV6-5 and TRBJ2-1; TRBD2 aligns across 9 bases. The CDR3 extends over 15 amino acids. Germline CDR1 is MNHEY and CDR2 is SVGAGI. Trimming took 2 bases from V and 4 from J; bases not matched to a gene: 3. The CDR3 DNA follows: TGTGCCAGCAGTTACGCTACTAGCGGGTACAATGAGCAGTTCTTC. Residues: CASSYATSGYNEQFF.

V gene TRBV4-2 combines with J gene TRBJ2-7; a possible D gene is TRBD1 (6 bases). This CDR3 is built from 16 residues. CDR1 LGHNA and CDR2 YNFKEQ come from the germline V gene. V was pared by 2 bases and J by 1 base, with 15 bases between. CDR3 DNA: TGTGCCAGCAGCCAACTGGGCCGGGACACATCCTACGAGCAGTACTTC. Its protein product is CASSQLGRDTSYEQYF.